Described below is a single T cell receptor beta chain sequence and its context. Its antigen is undetermined. The sample comes from a study of beta chain features in type 1 diabetes. Study-wide results and limits: TCRB CDR3s were moderately but significantly shorter in Type 1 diabetes patients in all four CD4+ subsets.

CDR1 is SQVTM and CDR2 is ANQGSEA in the germline V gene. Trimming took 4 bases from V and 2 from J, leaving 8 bases between them. The CDR3 runs 13 residues. Reverse transcription of all isolated RNA meant that expressed TCRB transcripts were sequenced. Profiling relied on immunoSEQ multiplex PCR, and the TCRdb table lists in-frame clones only, not all of them. The sample holds fewer than 300,000 clones, approximately 10% seen once. This receptor was taken from a man aged 25-45 years with type 1 diabetes. The specimen was naive CD4+ T cells from blood. The rearrangement uses TRBV29-1 and TRBJ2-2; possible D gene TRBD1, 5 bases. The CDR3 DNA sequence: TGCAGCGTTGGACAGCCTAACACCGGGGAGCTGTTTTTT. This sequence encodes CSVGQPNTGELFF.